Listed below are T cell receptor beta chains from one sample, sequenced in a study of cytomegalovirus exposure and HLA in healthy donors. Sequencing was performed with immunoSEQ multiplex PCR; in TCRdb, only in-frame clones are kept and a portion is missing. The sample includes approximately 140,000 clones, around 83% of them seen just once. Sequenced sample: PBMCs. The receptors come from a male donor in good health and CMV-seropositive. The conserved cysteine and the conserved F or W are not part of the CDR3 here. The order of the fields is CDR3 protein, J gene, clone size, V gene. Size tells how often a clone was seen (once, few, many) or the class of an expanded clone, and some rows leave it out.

AGQGGPGVYEQF | TRBJ2-1 | NA | TRBV10-3
ASSLQGVLRGGTEAF | TRBJ1-1 | NA | TRBV11-1
ASSFSGGRTDTQY | TRBJ2-3 | NA | TRBV28
ASSVSQGAVEQY | TRBJ2-7 | once | TRBV2
ASSAGLAAGYEQY | TRBJ2-7 | NA | TRBV9
ASSRAGLEDNEQF | TRBJ2-1 | NA | TRBV27
ASSERTGSGANVLT | TRBJ2-6 | few | TRBV7-3
ASSLVFGGRATNEQF | TRBJ2-1 | once | TRBV7-6
ASSLGPQGAADQPQH | TRBJ1-5 | few | TRBV7-9
ASSFKTGNTEAF | TRBJ1-1 | NA | TRBV27